The 4 T cell receptor beta chains below come from one sample, sequenced in a study of blood T cell repertoires in COVID-19. Assay used: immunoSEQ multiplex PCR; TCRdb lists only in-frame clones, some missing. The table has about 340,000 clones, over 70% seen once. The sample comprised peripheral blood. All receptors come from a man aged 25-45 years with active or convalescent COVID-19.

This chain joins TRBV9 and TRBJ2-7; D is perhaps TRBD2 (6 bases). CDR3 size: 14 residues. Germline V gives CDR1 SGDLS, CDR2 YYNGEE. V was pared by 0 bases and J by 6 bases, with 13 bases between. CDR3 sequence: CASSVDRDFLEQYF. As DNA, the CDR3 is TGTGCCAGCAGCGTAGACCGGGACTTCCTCGAGCAGTACTTC.

The chain is built from TRBV19 and TRBJ1-4; D gene uncertain. V lost 5 bases to trimming and J lost 4 bases, with 14 bases between them. This CDR3 spans 15 amino acids. Germline assignment: CDR1 LNHDA and CDR2 SQIVND (reference sequence). This CDR3 reads CASSFKLGLNEKLFF. The CDR3 DNA sequence: TGTGCCAGTAGTTTTAAACTGGGCCTTAATGAAAAACTGTTTTTT.

The chain combines TRBV7-3 with TRBJ1-2; TRBD1 agrees at 8 bases. The CDR3 has 13 amino acids. Germline-derived CDR1 and CDR2 are SGHTA and FQGTGA. V lost 5 bases, J lost 4 bases, and 3 bases stayed unmatched. The CDR3: CASSVDRGYGYTF. The CDR3 DNA reads as TGTGCCAGCAGCGTTGACAGGGGCTATGGCTACACCTTC.

The V and J genes are TRBV18 and TRBJ2-2, with D tentatively TRBD1 (6 bases). This CDR3 contains 13 residues. CDR1 KGHSH and CDR2 LQKENI come from the germline V gene. V lost 5 bases to trimming and J lost 7 bases, with 11 bases between them. The CDR3 here is CASSFPGVGELFF. The CDR3 bases are TGTGCCAGCTCATTCCCAGGGGTCGGGGAGCTGTTTTTT.